One T cell receptor (beta chain) is described in this entry. These data come from a study of CD8+CD57+ T cells in acquired aplastic anemia. The CDR3 is 13 amino acids. Per germline, CDR1 KGHDR and CDR2 SFDVKD. The V gene lost 3 bases and the J gene lost 5 bases, with 10 bases spanning the gap. Genomic DNA constituted the template upon which TCR beta VDJ and CDR3 profiling was performed. A single record per CDR3 protein comes from TCRdb applying MiXCR to the reads. Of some 64,000 distinct CDR3 sequences in the sample, 50% to 70% were seen once. Sequencing input: sorted CD4+, CD8+, or CD8+CD57+ T cells (not recorded which) from PBMCs. The chain couples TRBV24-1 to TRBJ2-7, with a tentative D call TRBD1 (5 bases). The sequence was obtained from a human donor in good health, serving as a control. The chain's CDR3 is CATSDPGYHEQYF. CDR3 in DNA: TGTGCCACCAGTGATCCAGGGTACCACGAGCAGTACTTC.